This TCR beta chain was captured by sequencing in a study of PD-1 blockade in classical Hodgkin lymphoma. This table comes from immunoSEQ multiplex PCR, and its TCRdb copy is limited to in-frame clones, with some not included. In the table there are roughly 70,000 clones, over 55% of which are singletons. Findings and limits, study-wide: Complete responders showed a baseline diversity that resembled the diversity of newly diagnosed patients. Exclusion applied to patients who initiated nivolumab less than 1 year following ASCT. A reduction in baseline TCR diversity was reportedly seen in newly diagnosed patients relative to healthy donors.

The CDR3 consists of 14 residues. The V and J ends lost 4 bases and 8 bases respectively, with 12 bases between them. Germline V gene data show CDR1 as MNHNS and CDR2 as SASEGT. Concerning this clone: Antigen unknown.

All trial patients relapsed after autologous stem cell transplantation. This TCR derives from a human donor with classical Hodgkin lymphoma. The chain couples TRBV6-1 to TRBJ1-6, with a tentative D call TRBD1 (6 bases). The sequencing used peripheral blood mononuclear cells (PBMCs), collected before the second cycle of nivolumab. The CDR3 reads CASSAEGGYSPLHF. The DNA of the CDR3 is TGTGCCAGCAGTGCTGAGGGGGGATATTCACCCCTCCACTTT.